This T cell receptor (beta chain) was captured in a study of blood T cell repertoires in COVID-19. Study-wide context: Italy, Spain and the United States were the sources of the convalescent and acute COVID-19 samples.

Trimming removed 6 bases from V and 0 bases from J, with 18 bases in between. The CDR3 totals 18 residues. CDR1 is MNHEY and CDR2 is SMNVEV in the germline V gene (reference sequence). In the source study's methods: Scientists estimated how many nucleated cells there were by amplifying reference gene primers. Only in-frame clones appear in the TCRdb table, and some are missing; sequencing was by immunoSEQ multiplex PCR. The V and J calls and clone size were taken over from that table, and D and trimming were inferred from the DNA. This sample has about 100,000 clones, with roughly 79% found just once.

Sequenced input: peripheral blood. The chain couples TRBV27 to TRBJ2-6; D is possibly TRBD1 (5 bases). The TCR was taken from a human donor in a cohort sampled during active COVID-19. The CDR3 nucleotides are TGTGCCAGCAGCCCCCAGGGCACATTAAACTCTGGGGCCAACGTCCTGACTTTC. The encoded protein is CASSPQGTLNSGANVLTF.